The T cell receptor (beta chain) under discussion was sequenced for a study of response to subunit inactivated influenza vaccine. At least ten counts were recorded for this clonotype. Its antigen is unidentified. General observations from the study: A suggestion made by the authors is that each seasonal influenza vaccination recruits few new T cells.

TCRdb reprocessed the RT-PCR reads via MiXCR and lists one record per CDR3 protein. The data show about 700,000 distinct CDR3 sequences, 11% to 15% seen once. This CDR3 is 17 amino acids long. Unmatched junction bases numbered 10, after V lost 6 bases and J lost 3 bases. Germline lookup yields CDR1 MNHEY and CDR2 SVGEGT. The specimen comprised PBMCs from blood, sampled roughly 2 weeks before vaccination. This chain joins TRBV6-2 or TRBV6-3 and TRBJ2-3, with TRBD2 matching 12 bases. This TCR was recovered from a man between 50 and 59 years old who received an inactivated influenza vaccine. The CDR3 loop reads CASSLTRLAGVTDTQYF. The DNA for the CDR3 is TGTGCCAGCAGCCTTACTCGACTAGCGGGAGTTACAGATACGCAGTATTTT.